The next 20 T cell receptor beta chains were all read from a single sample in a study of cytomegalovirus exposure and HLA in healthy donors. The study ran its PCR with 60 Vbeta and 13 Jbeta primers. Data came from immunoSEQ multiplex PCR; TCRdb stores just in-frame clones and leaves some out. The profile shows around 210,000 clones, roughly 78% of them singletons. Material for sequencing was PBMCs. All receptors come from a boy between 5 and 17 years old in good health and CMV-seronegative.

J is TRBJ2-3 and V is TRBV9; 14 bases are a match to TRBD2. Germline V CDR1 and CDR2: SGDLS, YYNGEE. This CDR3 has 16 residues. With 3 bases clipped from V and 6 bases from J, the junction kept 6 bases outside the gene matches. In nucleotides, the CDR3 is TGTGCCAGCAGCGAAGGGACTAGCGGGAGTGGTGATACGCAGTATTTT. Translation: CASSEGTSGSGDTQYF.

V usage is TRBV4-2 and J usage is TRBJ1-1; TRBD1 aligns across 8 bases. J gave up 5 bases and V 3 bases, and 8 bases lay outside the gene matches. CDR1 and CDR2 from the germline V gene are LGHNA and YNFKEQ. The CDR3 totals 15 residues. The CDR3 nucleotides are TGTGCCAGCAGCCAGGGAAACAGGGGGTGGACTGAAGCTTTCTTT. This encodes CASSQGNRGWTEAFF.

This rearrangement joins TRBV4-1 to TRBJ2-1; 8 nucleotides align to TRBD2. Germline V gene lookup returns CDR1 MGHRA and CDR2 YSYEKL. The CDR3 is made up of 16 amino acids. The trim removed 0 bases at V and 3 bases at J, leaving 4 bases unmatched. The CDR3 nucleotides read TGCGCCAGCAGCCAAGATCTGCTAGCGGGCTACAATGAGCAGTTCTTC. Residues: CASSQDLLAGYNEQFF.

J is TRBJ1-4 and V is TRBV30; D unresolved. Germline lookup yields CDR1 GTSNPN and CDR2 SVGIG (reference sequence). The CDR3 is 14 residues long. V lost 7 bases and J lost 3, with 15 bases in between. The CDR3 nucleotides read TGTGCCTTATATTCGGAGGATGCTAATGAAAAACTGTTTTTT. Translation gives CALYSEDANEKLFF.

This clone occurred once. The V and J genes are TRBV5-4 and TRBJ2-5; 8 positions match TRBD1. CDR1 and CDR2 (germline): SGHNT, YYREEE (reference sequence). CDR3 size: 13 residues. J was trimmed by 3 bases and V by 4 bases; bases with no gene match: 2. CDR3 loop: CASSADREETQYF. The CDR3 DNA is TGTGCCAGCAGCGCGGACAGGGAAGAGACCCAGTACTTC.

The chain has TRBV2 and TRBJ2-1; the D gene is possibly TRBD2 (5 bases). The CDR3 spans 15 residues. V gave up 8 bases and J gave up 5 bases, with 19 bases separating them. Looked up from germline, CDR1 is SNHLY and CDR2 is FYNNEI. The CDR3 sequence is CASRKGERGDNEQFF. The CDR3 DNA sequence: TGTGCCAGCCGGAAGGGAGAGCGTGGGGACAATGAGCAGTTCTTC.

This chain uses TRBV19 with TRBJ1-2, with D tentatively TRBD1 (6 bases). The length of the CDR3 is 18 residues. V lost 3 bases, J lost 3 bases, and 23 bases lay in between. Germline values: CDR1 LNHDA, CDR2 SQIVND (reference sequence). The CDR3 here is CASSILGGQPAIDYGYTF. CDR3 DNA: TGTGCCAGTAGTATTCTAGGCGGACAGCCGGCAATAGACTATGGCTACACCTTC.

J is TRBJ2-5 and V is TRBV5-6, with TRBD1 identical over 10 bases. The closer fit of TRBJ2-7 to the DNA end suggests the J call may be wrong. This CDR3 has 15 amino acids. Germline CDR1 and CDR2: SGHDT and YYEEEE. CDR3 loop: CASSFGTGVPYEQYF. CDR3 in DNA: TGTGCCAGCAGCTTCGGGACAGGGGTGCCCTACGAGCAGTACTTC.

The rearrangement joins TRBV19 to TRBJ1-5; weak D call: TRBD1 (5 bases). V was cut by 7 bases and J by 2 bases, with 15 bases left in between. CDR3 size: 15 residues. Germline loops: CDR1 LNHDA, CDR2 SQIVND (reference sequence). Here the CDR3 DNA reads TGTGCCAGTAAGAGGTTGGGGGGAGGCAATCAGCCCCAGCATTTT. Translating gives CASKRLGGGNQPQHF.

This clone turned up a few times. This chain uses TRBV19 with TRBJ1-2, with TRBD1 identical over 7 bases. Germline values: CDR1 LNHDA, CDR2 SQIVND (reference sequence). With 2 bases clipped from V and 8 bases from J, the junction kept 5 bases outside the gene matches. CDR3 length: 13 residues. The chain's CDR3 is CASSITGAGGYTF. The CDR3 nucleotides are TGTGCCAGTAGTATAACAGGGGCCGGAGGCTACACCTTC. The variable domain in full, completed from reference TRBV19 and TRBJ1-2, reads DGGITQSPKYLFRKEGQNVTLSCEQNLNHDAMYWYRQDPGQGLRLIYYSQIVNDFQKGDIAEGYSVSREKKESFPLTVTSAQKNPTAFYLCASSITGAGGYTFGSGTRLTVV.

CDR3 DNA sequence: TGCAGCGTCCACCCGAGCGGGGGGCTCTCCTACAATGAGCAGTTCTTC. This encodes CSVHPSGGLSYNEQFF. V usage is TRBV29-1 and J usage is TRBJ2-1; 9 bases map to TRBD2. CDR1 and CDR2 (germline): SQVTM, ANQGSEA. V lost 6 bases to trimming and J lost 0 bases; unmatched junction nucleotides: 9. The CDR3 is 16 amino acids.

The chain combines TRBV18 with TRBJ2-2; D perhaps matches TRBD1 (6 bases). From germline, CDR1 is KGHSH and CDR2 LQKENI. This CDR3 is 13 amino acids long. V gave up 5 bases and J gave up 3 bases, with 7 bases separating them. The CDR3 here is CASSGQYTGELFF. CDR3 in DNA: TGTGCCAGCTCAGGACAGTACACCGGGGAGCTGTTTTTT. Supplemented by reference TRBV18 and TRBJ2-2, the full variable domain reads NAGVMQNPRHLVRRRGQEARLRCSPMKGHSHVYWYRQLPEEGLKFMVYLQKENIIDESGMPKERFSAEFPKEGPSILRIQQVVRGDSAAYFCASSGQYTGELFFGEGSRLTVL.

V gene TRBV5-4 combines with J gene TRBJ2-5; possibly TRBD2 for D (6 bases). Per germline, CDR1 SGHNT and CDR2 YYREEE (reference sequence). The CDR3 runs to 14 residues. V lost 6 bases, J lost 4 bases, and 16 bases lay in between. This CDR3 is CASTLGTARETQYF. The CDR3 coding sequence is TGTGCCAGCACTCTAGGGACTGCCCGAGAGACCCAGTACTTC.

The chain employs TRBV11-2 and TRBJ1-4, with 8 positions matching TRBD1. There are 15 residues in the CDR3. V lost 2 bases, J lost 2 bases, and 1 base stayed unmatched. CDR1 and CDR2 (germline): SGHAT, FQNNGV. The CDR3 here is CASSLWTGTNEKLFF. The CDR3 bases are TGTGCCAGCAGCTTATGGACAGGGACTAATGAAAAACTGTTTTTT.

This chain uses TRBV11-3 with TRBJ1-1; possible D gene TRBD1, 6 bases. V was cut by 0 bases and J by 5 bases, with 28 bases left in between. CDR3 length equals 20 residues. Germline V lookup: CDR1 SGHNT, CDR2 YENEEA. The CDR3 is CASSLEGRGANFDGSTEAFF. In DNA, the CDR3 is TGTGCCAGCAGCTTAGAGGGGCGGGGGGCGAATTTTGATGGGTCGACTGAAGCTTTCTTT.

As DNA, the CDR3 is TGCGCCAGCAGAGCAGCACGTTCCAAACTTACGGCGGGGGGTGGAATCACAGATACGCAGTATTTT. Residues: CASRAARSKLTAGGGITDTQYF. This chain links TRBV5-1 with TRBJ2-3; 8 nucleotides align to TRBD2. V lost 5 bases to trimming and J lost 2 bases; unmatched junction nucleotides: 28. The germline V gene has CDR1 SGHRS and CDR2 YFSETQ. The CDR3 is 22 residues long. The whole variable domain, remainder taken from reference TRBV5-1 and TRBJ2-3, is KAGVTQTPRYLIKTRGQQVTLSCSPISGHRSVSWYQQTPGQGLQFLFEYFSETQRNKGNFPGRFSGRQFSNSRSEMNVSTLELGDSALYLCASRAARSKLTAGGGITDTQYFGPGTRLTVL.

The chain couples TRBV30 to TRBJ2-5; D gene ambiguous. Matching the DNA end better, TRBJ2-7 makes the J call doubtful. Germline V lookup: CDR1 GTSNPN, CDR2 SVGIG (reference sequence). This CDR3 contains 13 residues. The CDR3 nucleotides read TGTGCCTGGAGTTATGATCTTTGGGGCGAGCAGTACTTC. Encoded protein: CAWSYDLWGEQYF.

V usage is TRBV2 and J usage is TRBJ2-7; the D gene is possibly TRBD1 (6 bases). The CDR3 covers 14 residues. V lost 6 bases and J lost 2, with 14 bases in between. CDR1 and CDR2 from the germline V gene are SNHLY and FYNNEI. The CDR3 nucleotides read TGTGCCAGCAGACCCGGGACATCAACCTACGAGCAGTACTTC. It is translated as CASRPGTSTYEQYF.

This clone was picked up one time. This chain connects TRBV4-1 to TRBJ2-5; D perhaps matches TRBD2 (6 bases). Germline CDR1 is MGHRA and CDR2 is YSYEKL. This CDR3 spans 17 amino acids. V lost 0 bases and J 4 bases, leaving 18 bases between the germline ends. CDR3 sequence (DNA): TGCGCCAGCAGCCAAGATAGCAGGGTAGCGGCTGGAGAGACCCAGTACTTC. This codes for CASSQDSRVAAGETQYF.

This rearrangement joins TRBV7-7 to TRBJ1-3, with 8 bases identical to TRBD1. The length of the CDR3 is 13 residues. Germline assignment: CDR1 SSHAT and CDR2 FNYEAQ (reference sequence). V shed 5 bases and J 4 bases; nucleotides not matched to a gene: 1. DNA of the CDR3: TGTGCCAGCAGCCGGGACAGGGGAAACACCATATATTTT. This translates into CASSRDRGNTIYF.